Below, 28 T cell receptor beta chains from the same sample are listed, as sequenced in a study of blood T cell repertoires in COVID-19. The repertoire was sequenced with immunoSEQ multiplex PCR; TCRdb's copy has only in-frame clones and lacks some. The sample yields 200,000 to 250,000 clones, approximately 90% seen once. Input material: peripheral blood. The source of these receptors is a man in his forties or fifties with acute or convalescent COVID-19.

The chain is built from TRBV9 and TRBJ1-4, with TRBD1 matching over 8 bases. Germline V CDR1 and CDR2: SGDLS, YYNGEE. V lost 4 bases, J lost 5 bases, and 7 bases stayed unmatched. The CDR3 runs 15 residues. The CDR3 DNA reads TGTGCCAGCAGCCCAGGGACAGGCGTGAATGAAAAACTGTTTTTT. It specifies CASSPGTGVNEKLFF. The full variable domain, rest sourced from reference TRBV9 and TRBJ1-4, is DSGVTQTPKHLITATGQRVTLRCSPRSGDLSVYWYQQSLDQGLQFLIQYYNGEERAKGNILERFSAQQFPDLHSELNLSSLELGDSALYFCASSPGTGVNEKLFFGSGTQLSVL.

CDR3 in amino acids: CASQGQGSYGYTF. In nucleotides, the CDR3 is TGTGCCAGCCAGGGACAGGGAAGCTATGGCTACACCTTC. The chain couples TRBV5-8 to TRBJ1-2, with 9 bases aligning to TRBD1. The CDR3 extends over 13 amino acids. V lost 7 bases to trimming and J lost 4 bases; unmatched junction nucleotides: 5. CDR1 SGHTS and CDR2 YDEGEE come from the germline V gene. Combining the CDR3 with reference TRBV5-8 and TRBJ1-2 gives the whole variable domain EAGVTQSPTHLIKTRGQQATLRCSPISGHTSVYWYQQALGLGLQFLLWYDEGEERNRGNFPPRFSGRQFPNYSSELNVNALELEDSALYLCASQGQGSYGYTFGSGTRLTVV.

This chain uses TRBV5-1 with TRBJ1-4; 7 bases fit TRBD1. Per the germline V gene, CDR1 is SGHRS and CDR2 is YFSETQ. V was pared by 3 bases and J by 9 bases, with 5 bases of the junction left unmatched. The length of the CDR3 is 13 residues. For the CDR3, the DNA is TGCGCCAGCAGCTGGGGGACAGCGCAAAAACTGTTTTTT. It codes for CASSWGTAQKLFF.

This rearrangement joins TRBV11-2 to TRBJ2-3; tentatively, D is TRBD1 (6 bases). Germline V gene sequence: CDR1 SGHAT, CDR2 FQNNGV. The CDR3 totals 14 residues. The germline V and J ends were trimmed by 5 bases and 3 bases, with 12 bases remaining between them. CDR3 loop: CASSPTQGTDTQYF. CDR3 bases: TGTGCCAGCAGCCCCACGCAGGGGACAGATACGCAGTATTTT.

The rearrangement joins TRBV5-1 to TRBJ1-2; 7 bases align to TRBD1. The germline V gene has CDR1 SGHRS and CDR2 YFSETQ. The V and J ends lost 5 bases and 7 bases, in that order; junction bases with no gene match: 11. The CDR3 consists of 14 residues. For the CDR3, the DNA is TGCGCCAGCAGACCAGGGGGTATAGATGGTGGCTACACCTTC. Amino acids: CASRPGGIDGGYTF.

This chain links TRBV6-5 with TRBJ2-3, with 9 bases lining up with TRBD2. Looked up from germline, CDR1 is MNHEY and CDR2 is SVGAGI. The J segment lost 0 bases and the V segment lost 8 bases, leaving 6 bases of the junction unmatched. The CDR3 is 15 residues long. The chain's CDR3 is CASGGGTSSTDTQYF. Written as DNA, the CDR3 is TGTGCCAGCGGCGGGGGGACTAGCAGCACAGATACGCAGTATTTT.

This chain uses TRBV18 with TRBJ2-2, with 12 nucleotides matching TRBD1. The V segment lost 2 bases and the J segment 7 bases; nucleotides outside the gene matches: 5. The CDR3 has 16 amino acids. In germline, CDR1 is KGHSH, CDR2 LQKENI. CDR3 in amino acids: CASSPTGTGGYGELFF. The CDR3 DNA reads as TGTGCCAGCTCACCAACCGGGACAGGGGGCTACGGGGAGCTGTTTTTT. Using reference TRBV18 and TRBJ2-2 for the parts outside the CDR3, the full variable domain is NAGVMQNPRHLVRRRGQEARLRCSPMKGHSHVYWYRQLPEEGLKFMVYLQKENIIDESGMPKERFSAEFPKEGPSILRIQQVVRGDSAAYFCASSPTGTGGYGELFFGEGSRLTVL.

The CDR3 nucleotides are TGTGCCAGTAGTATATATGAAGGACAGGGGAGCTCCTACGAGCAGTACTTC. Its protein is CASSIYEGQGSSYEQYF. The V call is TRBV19, the J call TRBJ2-7; 9 nucleotides agree with TRBD1. This CDR3 is built from 17 residues. The trim removed 2 bases at V and 0 bases at J, leaving 8 bases unmatched. Per the germline V gene, CDR1 is LNHDA and CDR2 is SQIVND (reference sequence).

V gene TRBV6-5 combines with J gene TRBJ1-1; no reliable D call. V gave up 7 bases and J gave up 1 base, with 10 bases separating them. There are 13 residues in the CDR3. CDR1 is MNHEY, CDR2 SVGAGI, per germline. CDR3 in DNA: TGTGCCAGCAAGACGGGTAGGAACACTGAAGCTTTCTTT. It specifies CASKTGRNTEAFF.

The CDR3 DNA reads as TGTGCCAGCAGTCGACTAGCGGGGGGGCCCGCGAATGAGCAGTTCTTC. Its translation: CASSRLAGGPANEQFF. The chain carries TRBV6-2 or TRBV6-3 and TRBJ2-1; 14 bases line up with TRBD2. CDR1 and CDR2 (germline): MNHEY, SVGEGT. This CDR3 comprises 16 residues. V lost 5 bases, J lost 7 bases, and 7 bases stayed unmatched.

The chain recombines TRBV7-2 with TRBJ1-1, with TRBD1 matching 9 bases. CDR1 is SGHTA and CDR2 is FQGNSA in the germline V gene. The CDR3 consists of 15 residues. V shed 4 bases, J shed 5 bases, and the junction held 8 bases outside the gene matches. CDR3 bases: TGTGCCAGCAGCTACCCGACAGGGGGGAGAACTGAAGCTTTCTTT. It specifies CASSYPTGGRTEAFF.

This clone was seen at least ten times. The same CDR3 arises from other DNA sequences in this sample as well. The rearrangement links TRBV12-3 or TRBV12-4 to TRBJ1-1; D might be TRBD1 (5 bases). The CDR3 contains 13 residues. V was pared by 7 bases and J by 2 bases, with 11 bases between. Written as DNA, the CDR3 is TGTGCCAGCAATCCCGGGACTAACACTGAAGCTTTCTTT. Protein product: CASNPGTNTEAFF.

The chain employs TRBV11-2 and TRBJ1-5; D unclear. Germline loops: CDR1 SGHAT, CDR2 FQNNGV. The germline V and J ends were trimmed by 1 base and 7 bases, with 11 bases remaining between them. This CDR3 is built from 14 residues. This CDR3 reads CASSLGETGQPQHF. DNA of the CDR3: TGTGCCAGCAGCTTAGGAGAAACGGGGCAGCCCCAGCATTTT. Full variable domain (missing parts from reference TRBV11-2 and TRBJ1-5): EAGVAQSPRYKIIEKRQSVAFWCNPISGHATLYWYQQILGQGPKLLIQFQNNGVVDDSQLPKDRFSAERLKGVDSTLKIQPAKLEDSAVYLCASSLGETGQPQHFGDGTRLSIL.

In DNA form, the CDR3 reads TGTGCCAGCAGTCCGAGCGGGGTTAACACCGGGGAGCTGTTTTTT. Protein product: CASSPSGVNTGELFF. The rearrangement joins TRBV6-5 to TRBJ2-2, with 7 bases matching TRBD2. After removal of 5 bases from V and 2 bases from J, the junction contained 5 bases not matched to a gene. The CDR3 contains 15 residues. Germline V gene sequence: CDR1 MNHEY, CDR2 SVGAGI.

The CDR3: CASSGLAGVTGELFF. The CDR3 region has the DNA TGTGCCAGCAGCGGACTAGCGGGGGTTACCGGGGAGCTGTTTTTT. The chain links TRBV3-1 (or the pseudogene TRBV3-2) to TRBJ2-2; TRBD2 aligns across 13 bases. This CDR3 comprises 15 residues. The V and J ends lost 5 bases and 5 bases, in that order; junction bases with no gene match: 2. Germline-derived CDR1 and CDR2 are LGHDT and YNNKEL (reference sequence).

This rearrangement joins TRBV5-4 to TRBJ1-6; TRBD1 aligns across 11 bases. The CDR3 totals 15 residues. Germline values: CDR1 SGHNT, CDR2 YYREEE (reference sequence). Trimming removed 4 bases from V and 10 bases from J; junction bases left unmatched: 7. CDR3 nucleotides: TGTGCCAGCAGCCCTCGGACAGGGGGCAAATCACCCCTCCACTTT. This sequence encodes CASSPRTGGKSPLHF.

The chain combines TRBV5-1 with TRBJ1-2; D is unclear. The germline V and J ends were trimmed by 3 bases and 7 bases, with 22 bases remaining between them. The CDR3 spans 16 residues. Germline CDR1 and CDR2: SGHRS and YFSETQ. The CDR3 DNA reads TGCGCCAGCAGCTCCAATCTTCTCGGGGTCGAGGGTGGCTACACCTTC. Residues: CASSSNLLGVEGGYTF. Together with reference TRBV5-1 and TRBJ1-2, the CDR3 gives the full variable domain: KAGVTQTPRYLIKTRGQQVTLSCSPISGHRSVSWYQQTPGQGLQFLFEYFSETQRNKGNFPGRFSGRQFSNSRSEMNVSTLELGDSALYLCASSSNLLGVEGGYTFGSGTRLTVV.

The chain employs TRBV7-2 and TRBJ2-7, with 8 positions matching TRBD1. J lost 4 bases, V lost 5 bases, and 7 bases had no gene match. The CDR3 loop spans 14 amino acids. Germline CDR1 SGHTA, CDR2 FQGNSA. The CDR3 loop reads CASSQRTGLYEQYF. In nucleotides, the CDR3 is TGTGCCAGCAGCCAAAGGACAGGGCTATACGAGCAGTACTTC.

As DNA, the CDR3 is TGTGCCAGCATGGGACAGCTGAACACTGAAGCTTTCTTT. This gives the protein CASMGQLNTEAFF. The chain employs TRBV25-1 and TRBJ1-1; 7 nucleotides line up with TRBD1. Germline V CDR1 and CDR2: MGHDK, SYGVNS. This CDR3 comprises 13 residues. Germline trimming cut 7 bases from V and 0 bases from J; bases unmatched to any gene: 2.

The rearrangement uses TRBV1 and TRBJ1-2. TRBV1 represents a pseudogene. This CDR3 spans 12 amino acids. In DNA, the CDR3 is TGCACCAGCAGCCAAAGGGAGTTGAGCTACACCTTC. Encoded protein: CTSSQRELSYTF.

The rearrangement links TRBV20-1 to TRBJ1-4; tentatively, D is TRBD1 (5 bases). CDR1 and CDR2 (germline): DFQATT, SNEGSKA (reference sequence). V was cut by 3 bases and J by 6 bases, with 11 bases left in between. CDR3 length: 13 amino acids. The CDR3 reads CSASGAGHEKLFF. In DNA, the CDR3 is TGCAGTGCTAGTGGGGCGGGACATGAAAAACTGTTTTTT.

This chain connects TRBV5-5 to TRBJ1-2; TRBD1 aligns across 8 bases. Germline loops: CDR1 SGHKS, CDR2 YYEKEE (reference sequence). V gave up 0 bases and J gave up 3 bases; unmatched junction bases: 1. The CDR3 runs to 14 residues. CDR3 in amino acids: CASSLATGDYGYTF. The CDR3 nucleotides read TGTGCCAGCAGCTTGGCGACAGGGGACTATGGCTACACCTTC.

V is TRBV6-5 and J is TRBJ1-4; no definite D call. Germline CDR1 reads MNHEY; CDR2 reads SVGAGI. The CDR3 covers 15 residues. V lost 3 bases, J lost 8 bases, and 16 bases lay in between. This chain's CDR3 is CASSYRREAREKLFF. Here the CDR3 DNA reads TGTGCCAGCAGTTATAGGAGGGAAGCTCGGGAAAAACTGTTTTTT.

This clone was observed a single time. The CDR3 here is CASRKQGDYGYTF. For the CDR3, the DNA is TGTGCCAGCAGGAAACAGGGGGACTATGGCTACACCTTC. The chain couples TRBV6-5 to TRBJ1-2; 8 bases are shared with TRBD1. This CDR3 is 13 amino acids long. Germline values: CDR1 MNHEY, CDR2 SVGAGI. The J segment lost 3 bases and the V segment lost 6 bases, leaving 3 bases of the junction unmatched.

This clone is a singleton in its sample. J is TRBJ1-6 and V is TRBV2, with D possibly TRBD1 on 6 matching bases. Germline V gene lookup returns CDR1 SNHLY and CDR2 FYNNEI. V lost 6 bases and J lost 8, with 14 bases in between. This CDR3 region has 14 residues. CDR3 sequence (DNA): TGTGCCAGCAGGGCAACAGGGCGAGATTCACCCCTCCACTTT. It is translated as CASRATGRDSPLHF.

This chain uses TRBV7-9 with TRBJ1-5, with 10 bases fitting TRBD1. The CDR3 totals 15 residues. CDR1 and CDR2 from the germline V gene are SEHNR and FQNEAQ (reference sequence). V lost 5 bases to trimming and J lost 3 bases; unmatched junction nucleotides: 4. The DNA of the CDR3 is TGTGCCAGCAGCCCCGGGACAGGGGCCAATCAGCCCCAGCATTTT. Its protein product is CASSPGTGANQPQHF.

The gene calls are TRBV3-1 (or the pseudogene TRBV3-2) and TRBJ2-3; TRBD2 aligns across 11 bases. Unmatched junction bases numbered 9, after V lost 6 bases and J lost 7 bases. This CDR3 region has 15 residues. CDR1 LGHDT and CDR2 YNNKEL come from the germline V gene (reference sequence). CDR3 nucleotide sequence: TGTGCCAGCAGAAATCTAGCGGGGGGAGGATATACGCAGTATTTT. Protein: CASRNLAGGGYTQYF.

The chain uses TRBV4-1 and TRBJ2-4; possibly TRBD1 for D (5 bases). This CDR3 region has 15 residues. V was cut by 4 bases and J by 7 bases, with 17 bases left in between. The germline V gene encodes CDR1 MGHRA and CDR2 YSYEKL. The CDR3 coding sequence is TGCGCCAGCAGCCGCCTCGCAGGGTCAGGGAACATTCAGTACTTC. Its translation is CASSRLAGSGNIQYF.